The TCR beta chain described here comes from a study of blood T cell repertoires in COVID-19. The wider study: COVID-19 samples, acute and convalescent, were from the United States, Italy and Spain. In each case, the material was cDNA or gDNA derived from T cells, B-cell-depleted T cells, or PBMCs.

Study processing details: The authors estimated nucleated cell counts from reference gene primer amplification. TCRdb keeps only in-frame clones here, not all; method: immunoSEQ multiplex PCR. Clonal size and the V and J genes are those of that table, whereas D and trimming came from the DNA. The sample records around 51,000 clones, approximately 90% being singletons. The CDR3 has 15 residues. V gave up 1 base and J gave up 3 bases; unmatched junction bases: 4. Per germline, CDR1 SGHNT and CDR2 YYREEE (reference sequence). This TCR was sampled from a man between 65 and 85 years old with acute or convalescent COVID-19. V is TRBV5-4 and J is TRBJ2-3; 8 nucleotides match TRBD1. What was sequenced was peripheral blood. CDR3 residues: CASSLQGARTDTQYF. The CDR3, as DNA: TGTGCCAGCAGCTTGCAGGGGGCAAGAACAGATACGCAGTATTTT.